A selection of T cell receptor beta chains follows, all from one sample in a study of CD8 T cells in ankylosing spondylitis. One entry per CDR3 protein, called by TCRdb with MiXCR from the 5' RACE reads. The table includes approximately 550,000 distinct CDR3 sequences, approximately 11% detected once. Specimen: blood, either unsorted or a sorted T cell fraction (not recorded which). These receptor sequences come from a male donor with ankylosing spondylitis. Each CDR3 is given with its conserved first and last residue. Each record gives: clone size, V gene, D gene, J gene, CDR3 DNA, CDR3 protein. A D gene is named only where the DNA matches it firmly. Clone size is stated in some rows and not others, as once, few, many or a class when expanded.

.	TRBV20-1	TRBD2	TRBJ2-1	TGCAGTGCCAAACGGACTAGCGGGTACAATGAGCAGTTCTTC	CSAKRTSGYNEQFF
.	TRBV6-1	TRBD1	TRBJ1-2	TGTGCCAGCAGTCCTCAGGGGGATAACTATGGCTACACCTTC	CASSPQGDNYGYTF
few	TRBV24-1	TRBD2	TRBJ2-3	TGTGCCACCAGTGAGACTAGCGGGAGTGGTCATGATACGCAGTATTTT	CATSETSGSGHDTQYF
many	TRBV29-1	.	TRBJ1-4	TGCAGCGTTGAACTCCCGGGTAGTGAAAAACTGTTTTTT	CSVELPGSEKLFF
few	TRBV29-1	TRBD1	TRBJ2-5	TGCAGCGTTGGAGGGGGCGAATCGGAGACCCAGTACTTC	CSVGGGESETQYF
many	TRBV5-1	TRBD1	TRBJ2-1	TGCGCCAGCAGCTCATCCGGGACAGGGGCCTACAATGAGCAGTTCTTC	CASSSSGTGAYNEQFF
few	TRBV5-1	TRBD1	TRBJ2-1	TGCGCCAGCAGCATAGGGACAGAGTACTACAATGAGCAGTTCTTC	CASSIGTEYYNEQFF
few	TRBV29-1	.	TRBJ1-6	TGCAGCGTCAGGGACGGGGGCCAAAATTCACCCCTCCACTTT	CSVRDGGQNSPLHF
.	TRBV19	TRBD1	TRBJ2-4	TGTGCCAGTAGTACGACAGGGGGCTCGAACATTCAGTACTTC	CASSTTGGSNIQYF
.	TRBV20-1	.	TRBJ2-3	TGCAGTGCAATTAGGACCACTAGCACAGATACGCAGTATTTT	CSAIRTTSTDTQYF
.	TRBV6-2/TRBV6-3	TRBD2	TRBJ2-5	TGTGCCAGCAACCCGACTAGCCGACTTTTCCAAGAGACCCAGTACTTC	CASNPTSRLFQETQYF
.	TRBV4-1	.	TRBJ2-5	TGCGCCAGCAGCTCCCTCTGGGAGACCCAGTACTTC	CASSSLWETQYF
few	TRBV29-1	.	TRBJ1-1	TGCAGCGTTGAGGAGGGCCAGGGGAACGCAGCTTTCTTT	CSVEEGQGNAAFF
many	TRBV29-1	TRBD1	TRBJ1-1	TGCAGCGTTGAAGATCGTAAGACAGGGGCTAATGAAGCTTTCTTT	CSVEDRKTGANEAFF
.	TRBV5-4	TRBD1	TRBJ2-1	TGTGCCAGCAGCTTGGTCCTAGACAGGGGTTACAATGAGCAGTTCTTC	CASSLVLDRGYNEQFF
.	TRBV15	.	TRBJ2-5	TGTGCCACCAGCAGAGCTGGGAGCGGACAAGAGACCCAGTACTTC	CATSRAGSGQETQYF
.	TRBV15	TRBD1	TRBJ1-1	TGTGCCACCAGCAGAGCGGCGAACAGGGGAGGGTATGGAGCTTTCTTT	CATSRAANRGGYGAFF
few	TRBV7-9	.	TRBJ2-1	TGTGCCAGCAGCTTACAGGGTTTTCACAATGAGCAGTTCTTC	CASSLQGFHNEQFF
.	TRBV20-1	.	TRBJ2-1	TGCAGTGCTAGCTGGGAGTCCCGCGGGGATGAGCAGTTCTTC	CSASWESRGDEQFF
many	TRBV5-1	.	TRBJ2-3	TGCGCCAGCAGCTTGGGACGAGCCTCGGAGGGCACAGATACGCAGTATTTT	CASSLGRASEGTDTQYF
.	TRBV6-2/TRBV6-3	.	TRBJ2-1	TGTGCCAGCAGTACCCGCGTTCCACTAGTCTACAATGAGCAGTTCTTC	CASSTRVPLVYNEQFF
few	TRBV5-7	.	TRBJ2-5	TGTGCCAGCATCCGGGGGACCCAAGAGACCCAGTACTTC	CASIRGTQETQYF
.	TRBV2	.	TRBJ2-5	TGTGCCAGCATCCTCCTAGAGGGAGAGACCCAGTACTTC	CASILLEGETQYF
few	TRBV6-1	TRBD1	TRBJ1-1	TGTGCCAGCAGGGATCCCGGGACAGAGAACACTGAAGCTTTCTTT	CASRDPGTENTEAFF
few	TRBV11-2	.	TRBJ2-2	TGTGCCAGCAGCTCACAGGGTCAAAGGGTCGGGGAGCTGTTTTTT	CASSSQGQRVGELFF
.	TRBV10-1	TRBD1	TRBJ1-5	TGCGCCAGCAGTTTTACTACAGGGGATCAGCCCCAGCATTTT	CASSFTTGDQPQHF
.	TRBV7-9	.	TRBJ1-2	TGTGCCAGCAGCCCAGACAGTTCTAACTATGGCTACACCTTC	CASSPDSSNYGYTF
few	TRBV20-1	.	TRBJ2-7	TGCAGTATGGGCAGCTCCTACGAGCAGTACTTC	CSMGSSYEQYF
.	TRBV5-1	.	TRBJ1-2	TGCGCCAGCAGCATTGACAAAAACTATGGCTACACCTTC	CASSIDKNYGYTF
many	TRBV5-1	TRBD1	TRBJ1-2	TGCGCCAGCAGCACCCGGACAGGGGAAAAGGAGGGCTACACCTTC	CASSTRTGEKEGYTF
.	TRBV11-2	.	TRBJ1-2	TGTGCCAGCAGCTCAGGGGTATTTGGCTACACCTTC	CASSSGVFGYTF
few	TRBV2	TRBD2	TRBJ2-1	TGTGCCAGCAGTGAACCCATGGGACTAGCGGCCCCGGCCTACAATGAGCAGTTCTTC	CASSEPMGLAAPAYNEQFF
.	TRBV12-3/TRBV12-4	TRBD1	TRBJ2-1	TGTGCCAGCAGTTTTAGGACAGGGGTTTATTGGGAGCAGTTCTTC	CASSFRTGVYWEQFF
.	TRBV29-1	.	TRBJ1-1	TGCAGCGTTGGGGCAGGTTGGAACACTGAAGCTTTCTTT	CSVGAGWNTEAFF
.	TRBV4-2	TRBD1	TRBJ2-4	TGTGCCAGCAGCCCTCGGGACAGTTTAGCCAAAAACATTCAGTACTTC	CASSPRDSLAKNIQYF
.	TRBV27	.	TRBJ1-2	TGTGCCAGCAGTTACAGGGCTAACTATGGCTACACCTTC	CASSYRANYGYTF
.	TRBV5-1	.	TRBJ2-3	TGCGCCAGCAGCGTCTCGGGGTCCGCGGGAGATACGCAGTATTTT	CASSVSGSAGDTQYF
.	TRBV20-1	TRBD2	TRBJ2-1	TGCAGTACGACTAGCGGGAGATGGGATGAGCAGTTCTTC	CSTTSGRWDEQFF
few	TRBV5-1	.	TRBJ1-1	TGCGCCAGCAGCTTGGGTGGAGGGGAGGCTGAAGCTTTCTTT	CASSLGGGEAEAFF